This passage covers 7 T cell receptor beta chains from one sample sequenced in a study of metastatic and nonmetastatic thyroid tumors. Thyroid surgery had not been preceded by any treatment in any patient. TCRdb re-called the PCR reads via MiXCR. The sample lists about 27,000 clones, around 14% occurring once. The sample was blood. These receptors all stem from a male donor with papillary thyroid cancer or a benign thyroid nodule (not recorded which). Some clones in this sample may be carry-over from other donors' samples.

This clone was observed at least ten times. V is TRBV20-1 and J is TRBJ1-2; a weak D match, TRBD1 (5 bases). The CDR3 is 16 residues long. Trimming took 5 bases from V and 2 from J, leaving 21 bases between them. The germline V gene has CDR1 DFQATT and CDR2 SNEGSKA (reference sequence). As DNA, the CDR3 is TGCAGTGCTGCCCCCCTCTGGGGGATAGAAAACTATGGCTACACCTTC. It yields the protein CSAAPLWGIENYGYTF.

This clone has a count of ten or more. V gene TRBV27 combines with J gene TRBJ2-3; 8 bases align to TRBD1. The CDR3 is 16 amino acids. V dropped 6 bases and J dropped 2; count of bases not matched to a gene: 10. Germline CDR1 and CDR2: MNHEY and SMNVEV (reference sequence). The CDR3 is CASRSSGTGSTDTQYF. In nucleotides, the CDR3 is TGTGCCAGCAGATCCTCCGGGACAGGATCCACAGATACGCAGTATTTT.

By proportion, this clone is medium-sized. In nucleotides, the CDR3 is TGCGCCAGCAGCTTGGCCAGGGCCCCCTACGAGCAGTACTTC. Protein: CASSLARAPYEQYF. The V and J genes are TRBV5-1 and TRBJ2-7; D might be TRBD1 (5 bases). The ends were cut back, 0 bases at V and 2 bases at J, with 9 bases in the middle. CDR3 length equals 14 residues. The germline V gene has CDR1 SGHRS and CDR2 YFSETQ.

Comments on this clone: A read error may be the cause here, since a much bigger clone is one base away. The same CDR3 arises from other DNA sequences in this sample as well. The chain recombines TRBV11-2 with TRBJ2-5; the D gene is possibly TRBD1 (6 bases). Germline CDR1 and CDR2: SGHAT and FQNNGV. This CDR3 is built from 15 residues. V dropped 5 bases and J dropped 6 bases, with 19 bases sitting between them. In DNA, the CDR3 is TGTGCCAGCAGCCCCCTTCAGGGGCGTGGGAAGACCCAGTACTTC. Protein sequence: CASSPLQGRGKTQYF. The full variable domain, its missing parts supplied by reference TRBV11-2 and TRBJ2-5, is EAGVAQSPRYKIIEKRQSVAFWCNPISGHATLYWYQQILGQGPKLLIQFQNNGVVDDSQLPKDRFSAERLKGVDSTLKIQPAKLEDSAVYLCASSPLQGRGKTQYFGPGTRLLVL.

This clone was seen ten or more times. The V call is TRBV5-1, the J call TRBJ1-1; D unresolved. Trimming shortened V by 0 bases and J by 5 bases, and 14 bases separated the two germline ends. Germline loops: CDR1 SGHRS, CDR2 YFSETQ. CDR3 length: 15 amino acids. The CDR3 spells CASSLEGNPPTEAFF. The CDR3 region has the DNA TGCGCCAGCAGCTTGGAAGGGAACCCCCCGACTGAAGCTTTCTTT.

Concerning this clone: A single base separates this from a much larger clone, so it may be a read error. The same CDR3 can be traced to other DNA sequences in this sample. The chain recombines TRBV29-1 with TRBJ2-2; no clear D gene. Germline CDR1 reads SQVTM; CDR2 reads ANQGSEA. This CDR3 comprises 13 residues. This chain's CDR3 is CSARTPNTGELFF. DNA for the CDR3: TGCAGCGCCCGGACGCCGAACACCGGTGAGCTGTTTTTT.

The genes are TRBV9 and TRBJ1-2; no firm D call. Trimming left V 3 bases short and J 2 bases short, with 14 bases between. Germline V gene data show CDR1 as SGDLS and CDR2 as YYNGEE. The CDR3 extends over 15 amino acids. The CDR3 nucleotides are TGTGCCAGCAGCGGGGAACTGGGCGGGAACTATGGCTACACCTTC. It codes for CASSGELGGNYGYTF. Using reference TRBV9 and TRBJ1-2 for the parts outside the CDR3, the full variable domain is DSGVTQTPKHLITATGQRVTLRCSPRSGDLSVYWYQQSLDQGLQFLIQYYNGEERAKGNILERFSAQQFPDLHSELNLSSLELGDSALYFCASSGELGGNYGYTFGSGTRLTVV.